This is a list of T cell receptor beta chains from one sample in a study of CD8 T cells in ankylosing spondylitis. TCRdb reanalysed the 5' RACE reads using MiXCR and keeps one entry per CDR3 protein. The sample holds a few hundred thousand distinct CDR3 sequences, around 10% seen once. The specimen sequenced was blood, either unsorted or a sorted T cell fraction (not recorded which). The receptors come from a female donor with ankylosing spondylitis or in good health (not recorded which). CDR3s include the opening cysteine and the closing phenylalanine or tryptophan. A D gene is named only where the DNA matches it firmly. Clone size, where shown, is once, few, many, or a class for clones that have expanded.

J gene | V gene | D gene | clone size | CDR3 DNA | CDR3 protein
TRBJ1-2 | TRBV29-1 | NA | many | TGCAGCGTGGGAGGGACTGACTCTATGTTGGGCTACACCTTC | CSVGGTDSMLGYTF
TRBJ1-5 | TRBV7-2 | NA | NA | TGTGCCAGCAGCCCAAACCCAGGGAGGTGGAATCAGCCCCAGCATTTT | CASSPNPGRWNQPQHF
TRBJ2-7 | TRBV24-1 | NA | many | TGTGCCACCAGTGATCCCCCTAGCTACGAGCAGTACTTC | CATSDPPSYEQYF
TRBJ1-1 | TRBV5-1 | NA | many | TGCGCCAGCAGCTTGGCGGGACAGAACACTGAAGCTTTCTTT | CASSLAGQNTEAFF
TRBJ2-2 | TRBV3-1 | NA | NA | TGTGCCAGCAGCCAAGGGTCGGAAGCCGGGGAGCTGTTTTTT | CASSQGSEAGELFF
TRBJ1-6 | TRBV5-1 | NA | few | TGCGCCAGCAGCTTAAAGGCTCTAGGACCCCTCCACTTT | CASSLKALGPLHF
TRBJ2-2 | TRBV7-8 | NA | many | TGTGCCAGCAGCTCCCCCCAGCGGGCATCGAACACCGGGGAGCTGTTTTTT | CASSSPQRASNTGELFF
TRBJ2-1 | TRBV20-1 | TRBD2 | many | TGCAGTGCTAGGCCTAGCGGGCGTAATGAGCAGTTCTTC | CSARPSGRNEQFF
TRBJ1-6 | TRBV12-3/TRBV12-4 | NA | few | TGTGCCAGCAGTGTTGGACGGGCCCCAAATTCACCCCTCCACTTT | CASSVGRAPNSPLHF
TRBJ2-1 | TRBV5-1 | NA | many | TGCGCCAGCAGCGTAGGGGGGGGAACTCGGGAGAATGAGCAGTTCTTC | CASSVGGGTRENEQFF
TRBJ1-5 | TRBV30 | NA | many | TGTGCCTGGAGTGTCGAGGGTAATCGGCCCCAGCATTTT | CAWSVEGNRPQHF
TRBJ2-7 | TRBV18 | TRBD1 | many | TGTGCCAGCTCACCACCGGGACAGCTACCCTACGAGCAGTACTTC | CASSPPGQLPYEQYF
TRBJ2-3 | TRBV7-2 | TRBD2 | few | TGTGCCAGCAGCTTAGAGGGAACTAGCGGAGCAGATACGCAGTATTTT | CASSLEGTSGADTQYF
TRBJ2-1 | TRBV27 | TRBD2 | NA | TGTGCCTGTAAACTTGGGGGGGGGAACTCCTACAATGAGCAGTTCTTC | CACKLGGGNSYNEQFF
TRBJ2-2 | TRBV27 | TRBD1 | few | TGTGCCAGCAGCGACAGGGCAAGGGCTGGGGAGCTGTTTTTT | CASSDRARAGELFF
TRBJ2-7 | TRBV5-1 | NA | many | TGCGCCAGCAGCAGTTCAGGGAATTCTTATGACGAGCAGTACTTC | CASSSSGNSYDEQYF
TRBJ1-2 | TRBV12-3/TRBV12-4 | NA | many | TGTGCCAGCAGTTTTACGGGGGGTTATGGCTACACCTTC | CASSFTGGYGYTF
TRBJ1-1 | TRBV5-1 | NA | many | TGCGCCAGCAGCTTATTACAGGGAATGAACACTGAAGCTTTCTTT | CASSLLQGMNTEAFF
TRBJ1-1 | TRBV2 | NA | NA | TGTGCCAGCAGTGTTAGGGGGAACACTGAAGCTTTCTTT | CASSVRGNTEAFF
TRBJ2-3 | TRBV7-2 | NA | NA | TGTGCCAGCAGCTTAGTTTGGCGGGCCACTAGCACAGATACGCAGTATTTT | CASSLVWRATSTDTQYF
TRBJ2-3 | TRBV20-1 | NA | few | TGCAGTGCTAGAGGACTCGCAGCGGGTGGGACAGATACGCAGTATTTT | CSARGLAAGGTDTQYF
TRBJ2-3 | TRBV20-1 | NA | many | TGCAGTGCTAGTCCTAGCGCCGCCAAGGATACGCAGTATTTT | CSASPSAAKDTQYF
TRBJ2-1 | TRBV7-7 | NA | many | TGTGCTAGCTCCCAGCTTAGTATGGCCGGCGAGCAGTTCTTC | CASSQLSMAGEQFF
TRBJ2-5 | TRBV20-1 | TRBD2 | few | TGCAGTGCCCCACCCCTCCGAGGCGGGAGGGCCGAAGAGACCCAGTACTTC | CSAPPLRGGRAEETQYF
TRBJ2-5 | TRBV28 | NA | many | TGTGCCAGCTGTCCGGATCCGACACGGACCCAGTACTTC | CASCPDPTRTQYF
TRBJ2-5 | TRBV12-3/TRBV12-4 | NA | few | TGTGCCAGCAGGGGAGCTTGGATCGGTGAGACCCAGTACTTC | CASRGAWIGETQYF